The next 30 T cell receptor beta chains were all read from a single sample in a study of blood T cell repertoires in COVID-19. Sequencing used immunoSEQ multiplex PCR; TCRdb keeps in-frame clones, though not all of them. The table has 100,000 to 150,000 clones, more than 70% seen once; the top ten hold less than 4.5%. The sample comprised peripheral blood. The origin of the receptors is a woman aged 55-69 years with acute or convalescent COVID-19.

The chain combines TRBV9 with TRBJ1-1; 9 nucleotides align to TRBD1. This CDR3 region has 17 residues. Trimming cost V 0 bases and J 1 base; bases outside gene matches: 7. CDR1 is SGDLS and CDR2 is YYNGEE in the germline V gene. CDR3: CASSVGHPGQGNTEAFF. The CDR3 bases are TGTGCCAGCAGCGTAGGTCATCCGGGACAGGGGAACACTGAAGCTTTCTTT.

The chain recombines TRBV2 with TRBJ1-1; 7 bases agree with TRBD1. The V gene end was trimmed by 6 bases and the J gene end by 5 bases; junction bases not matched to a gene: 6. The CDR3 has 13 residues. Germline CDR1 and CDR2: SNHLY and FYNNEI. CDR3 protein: CASSTGTATEAFF. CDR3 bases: TGTGCCAGCAGCACCGGGACAGCAACTGAAGCTTTCTTT.

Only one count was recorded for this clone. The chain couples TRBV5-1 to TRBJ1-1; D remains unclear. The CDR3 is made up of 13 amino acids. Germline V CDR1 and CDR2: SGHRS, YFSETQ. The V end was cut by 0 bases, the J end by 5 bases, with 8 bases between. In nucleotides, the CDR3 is TGCGCCAGCAGCTTGGAAGTGAGGACTGAAGCTTTCTTT. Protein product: CASSLEVRTEAFF.

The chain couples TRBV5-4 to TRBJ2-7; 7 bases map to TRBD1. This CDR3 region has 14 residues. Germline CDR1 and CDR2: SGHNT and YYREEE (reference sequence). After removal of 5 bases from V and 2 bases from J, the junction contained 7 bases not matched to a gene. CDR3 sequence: CASSSGTVTYEQYF. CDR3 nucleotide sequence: TGTGCCAGCAGTTCCGGGACAGTAACCTACGAGCAGTACTTC. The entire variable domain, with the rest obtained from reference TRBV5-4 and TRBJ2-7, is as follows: ETGVTQSPTHLIKTRGQQVTLRCSSQSGHNTVSWYQQALGQGPQFIFQYYREEENGRGNFPPRFSGLQFPNYSSELNVNALELDDSALYLCASSSGTVTYEQYFGPGTRLTVT.

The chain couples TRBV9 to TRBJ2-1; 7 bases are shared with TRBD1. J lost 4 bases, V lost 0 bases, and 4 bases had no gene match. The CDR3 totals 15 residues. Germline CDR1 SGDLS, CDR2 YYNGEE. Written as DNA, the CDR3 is TGTGCCAGCAGCGTAGGACAGGGTTTATACAATGAGCAGTTCTTC. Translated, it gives CASSVGQGLYNEQFF.

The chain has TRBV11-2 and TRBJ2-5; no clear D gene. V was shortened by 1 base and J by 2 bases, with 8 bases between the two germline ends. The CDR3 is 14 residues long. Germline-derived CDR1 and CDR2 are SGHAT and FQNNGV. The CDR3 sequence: CASSLVGAQETQYF. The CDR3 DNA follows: TGTGCCAGCAGCTTAGTGGGCGCACAAGAGACCCAGTACTTC.

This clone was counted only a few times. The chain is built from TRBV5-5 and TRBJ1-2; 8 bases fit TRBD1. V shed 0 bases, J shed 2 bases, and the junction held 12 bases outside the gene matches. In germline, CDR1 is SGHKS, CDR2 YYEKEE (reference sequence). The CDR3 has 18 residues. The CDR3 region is CASSLGPGDTGGNYGYTF. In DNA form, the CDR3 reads TGTGCCAGCAGCTTGGGACCGGGGGATACAGGGGGAAACTATGGCTACACCTTC. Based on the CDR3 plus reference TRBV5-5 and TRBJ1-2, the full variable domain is DAGVTQSPTHLIKTRGQQVTLRCSPISGHKSVSWYQQVLGQGPQFIFQYYEKEERGRGNFPDRFSARQFPNYSSELNVNALLLGDSALYLCASSLGPGDTGGNYGYTFGSGTRLTVV.

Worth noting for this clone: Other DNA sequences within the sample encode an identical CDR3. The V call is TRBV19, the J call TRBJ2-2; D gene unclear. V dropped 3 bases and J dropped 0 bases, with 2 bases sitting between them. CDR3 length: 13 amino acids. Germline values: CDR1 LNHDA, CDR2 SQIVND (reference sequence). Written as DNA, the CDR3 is TGTGCCAGTAGTATTACGAACACCGGGGAGCTGTTTTTT. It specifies CASSITNTGELFF.

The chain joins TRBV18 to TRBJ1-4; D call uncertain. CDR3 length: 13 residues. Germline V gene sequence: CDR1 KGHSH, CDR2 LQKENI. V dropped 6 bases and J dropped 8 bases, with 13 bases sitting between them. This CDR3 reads CASSRETGEKLFF. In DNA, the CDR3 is TGTGCCAGCTCTCGAGAGACGGGGGAAAAACTGTTTTTT.

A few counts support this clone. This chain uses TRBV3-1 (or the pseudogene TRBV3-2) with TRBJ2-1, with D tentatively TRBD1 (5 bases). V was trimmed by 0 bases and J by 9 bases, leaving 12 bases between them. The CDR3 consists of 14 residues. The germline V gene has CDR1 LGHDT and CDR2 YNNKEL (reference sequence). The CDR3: CASSQDNRRGEQFF. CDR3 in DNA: TGTGCCAGCAGCCAAGATAACCGTAGGGGTGAGCAGTTCTTC.

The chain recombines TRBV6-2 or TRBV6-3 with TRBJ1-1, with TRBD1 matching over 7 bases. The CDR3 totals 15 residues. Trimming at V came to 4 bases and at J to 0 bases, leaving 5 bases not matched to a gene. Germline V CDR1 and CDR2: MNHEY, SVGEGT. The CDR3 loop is CASSWGQLMNTEAFF. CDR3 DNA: TGTGCCAGCAGTTGGGGACAGCTAATGAACACTGAAGCTTTCTTT.

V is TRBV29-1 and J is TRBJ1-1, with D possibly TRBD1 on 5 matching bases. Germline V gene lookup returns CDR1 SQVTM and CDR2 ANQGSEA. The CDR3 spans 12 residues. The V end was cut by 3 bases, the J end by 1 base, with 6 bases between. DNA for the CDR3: TGCAGCGTTGATCAGGGGAACACTGAAGCTTTCTTT. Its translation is CSVDQGNTEAFF.

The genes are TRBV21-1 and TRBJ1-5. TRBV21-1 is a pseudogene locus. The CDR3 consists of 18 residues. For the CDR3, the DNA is TGTGCCAGCAGCCCACCGGGGATCGTGCGATATAGCAATCAGCCCCAGCATTTT. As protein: CASSPPGIVRYSNQPQHF.

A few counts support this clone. The CDR3 spells CASSESSLVNQPQHF. The CDR3 coding sequence is TGTGCCAGCAGTGAATCTTCCCTCGTTAATCAGCCCCAGCATTTT. This sequence joins TRBV2 and TRBJ1-5; no clear D. In germline, CDR1 is SNHLY, CDR2 FYNNEI. V was trimmed by 2 bases and J by 4 bases, leaving 12 bases between them. The CDR3 runs 15 residues. Supplemented by reference TRBV2 and TRBJ1-5, the full variable domain reads EPEVTQTPSHQVTQMGQEVILRCVPISNHLYFYWYRQILGQKVEFLVSFYNNEISEKSEIFDDQFSVERPDGSNFTLKIRSTKLEDSAMYFCASSESSLVNQPQHFGDGTRLSIL.

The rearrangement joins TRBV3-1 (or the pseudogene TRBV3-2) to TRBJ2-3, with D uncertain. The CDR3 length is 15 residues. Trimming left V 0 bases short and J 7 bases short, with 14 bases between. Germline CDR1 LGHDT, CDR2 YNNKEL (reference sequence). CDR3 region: CASSQDVLGHNTQYF. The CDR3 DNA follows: TGTGCCAGCAGCCAAGACGTTCTTGGGCATAATACGCAGTATTTT.

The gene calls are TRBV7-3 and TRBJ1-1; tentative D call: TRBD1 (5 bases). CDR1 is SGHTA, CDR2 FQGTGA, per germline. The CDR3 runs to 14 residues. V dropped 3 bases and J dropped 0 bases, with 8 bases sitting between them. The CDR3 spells CASSLEGLNTEAFF. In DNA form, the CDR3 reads TGTGCCAGCAGCTTGGAGGGGTTGAACACTGAAGCTTTCTTT.

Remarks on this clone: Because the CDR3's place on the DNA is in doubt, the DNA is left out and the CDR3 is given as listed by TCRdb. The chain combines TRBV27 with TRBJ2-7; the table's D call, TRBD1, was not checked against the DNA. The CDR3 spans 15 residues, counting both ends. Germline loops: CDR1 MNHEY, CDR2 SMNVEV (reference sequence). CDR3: CASSSSGQGSYEQYF.

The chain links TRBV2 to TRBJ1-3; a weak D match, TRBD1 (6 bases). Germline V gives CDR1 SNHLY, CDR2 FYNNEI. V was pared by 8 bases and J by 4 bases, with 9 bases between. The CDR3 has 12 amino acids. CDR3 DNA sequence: TGTGCCAGCGCGGGGGGCGGAAACACCATATATTTT. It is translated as CASAGGGNTIYF.

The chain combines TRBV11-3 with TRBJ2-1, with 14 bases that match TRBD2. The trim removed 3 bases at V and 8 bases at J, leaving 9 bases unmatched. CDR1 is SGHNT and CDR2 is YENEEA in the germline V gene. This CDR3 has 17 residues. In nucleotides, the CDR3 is TGTGCCAGCAGCTTGGGGACTAGCGGGAGCGGGTGGGATGAGCAGTTCTTC. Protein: CASSLGTSGSGWDEQFF.

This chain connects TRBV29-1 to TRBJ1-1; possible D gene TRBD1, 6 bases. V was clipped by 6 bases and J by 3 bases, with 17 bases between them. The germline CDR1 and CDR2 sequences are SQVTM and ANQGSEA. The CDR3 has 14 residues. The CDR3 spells CSVAPGGRDTEAFF. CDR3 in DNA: TGCAGCGTCGCCCCGGGGGGGCGCGACACTGAAGCTTTCTTT.

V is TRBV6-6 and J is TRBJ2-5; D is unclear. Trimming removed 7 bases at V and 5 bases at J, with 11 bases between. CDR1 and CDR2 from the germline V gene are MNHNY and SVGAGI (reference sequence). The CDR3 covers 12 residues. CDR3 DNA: TGTGCCAGCACTCCCCCCTCGGAGACCCAGTACTTC. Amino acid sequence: CASTPPSETQYF.

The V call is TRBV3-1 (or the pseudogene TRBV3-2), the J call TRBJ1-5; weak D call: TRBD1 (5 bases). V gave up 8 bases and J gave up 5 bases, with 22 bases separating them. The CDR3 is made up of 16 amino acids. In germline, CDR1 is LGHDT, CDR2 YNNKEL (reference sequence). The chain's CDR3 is CASSSSGRAGDQPQHF. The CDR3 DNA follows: TGTGCCAGCTCCAGTAGTGGCAGGGCTGGTGATCAGCCCCAGCATTTT.

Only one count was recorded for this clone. CDR3 loop: CASSQILLRDTNNEQFF. CDR3 nucleotides: TGTGCCAGCAGCCAAATCCTCCTCCGGGACACTAACAATGAGCAGTTCTTC. The chain couples TRBV27 to TRBJ2-1, with a possible D match to TRBD1 (6 bases). Germline lookup yields CDR1 MNHEY and CDR2 SMNVEV (reference sequence). CDR3 length: 17 amino acids. Trimming cost V 6 bases and J 5 bases, with 23 bases left between them.

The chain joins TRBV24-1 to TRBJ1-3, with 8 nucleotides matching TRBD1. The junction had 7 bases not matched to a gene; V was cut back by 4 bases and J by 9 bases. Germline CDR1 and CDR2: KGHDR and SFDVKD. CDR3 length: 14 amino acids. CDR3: CATSERTQGATIYF. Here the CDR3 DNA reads TGTGCCACCAGTGAACGGACCCAGGGGGCCACCATATATTTT.

The CDR3 DNA follows: TGTGCCAGCAGCACCCTGAGTAGCGGGAGCTCCTACGAGCAGTACGTC. This sequence encodes CASSTLSSGSSYEQYV. The chain joins TRBV21-1 to TRBJ2-7; TRBD2 is the table's D call, not checked against the DNA. TRBV21-1 is an annotated pseudogene. This CDR3 is 16 amino acids long.

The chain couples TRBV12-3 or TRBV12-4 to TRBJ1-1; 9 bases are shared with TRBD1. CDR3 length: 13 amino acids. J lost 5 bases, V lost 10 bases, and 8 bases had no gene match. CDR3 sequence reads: CAIHLGTGTEAFF. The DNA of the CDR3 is TGTGCCATCCACCTGGGGACAGGGACTGAAGCTTTCTTT.

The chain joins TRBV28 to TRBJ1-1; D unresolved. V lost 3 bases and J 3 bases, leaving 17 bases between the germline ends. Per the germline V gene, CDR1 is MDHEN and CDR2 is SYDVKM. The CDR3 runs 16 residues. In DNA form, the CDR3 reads TGTGCCAGCAGTTTTAGGATCACCCTGGGCTACACTGAAGCTTTCTTT. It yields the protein CASSFRITLGYTEAFF.

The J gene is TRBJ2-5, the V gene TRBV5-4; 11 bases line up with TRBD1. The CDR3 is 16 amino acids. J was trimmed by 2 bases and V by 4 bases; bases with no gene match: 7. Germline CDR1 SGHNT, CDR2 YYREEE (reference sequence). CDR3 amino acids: CASSMTGTGGQETQYF. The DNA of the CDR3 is TGTGCCAGCAGCATGACCGGGACAGGGGGGCAAGAGACCCAGTACTTC.

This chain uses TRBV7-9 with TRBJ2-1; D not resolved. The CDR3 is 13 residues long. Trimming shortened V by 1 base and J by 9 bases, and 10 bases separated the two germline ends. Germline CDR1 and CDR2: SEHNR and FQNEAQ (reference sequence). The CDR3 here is CASSLGANAEQFF. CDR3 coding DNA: TGTGCCAGCAGCTTAGGGGCAAACGCTGAGCAGTTCTTC. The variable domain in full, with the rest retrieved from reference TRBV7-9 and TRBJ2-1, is DTGVSQNPRHKITKRGQNVTFRCDPISEHNRLYWYRQTLGQGPEFLTYFQNEAQLEKSRLLSDRFSAERPKGSFSTLEIQRTEQGDSAMYLCASSLGANAEQFFGPGTRLTVL.

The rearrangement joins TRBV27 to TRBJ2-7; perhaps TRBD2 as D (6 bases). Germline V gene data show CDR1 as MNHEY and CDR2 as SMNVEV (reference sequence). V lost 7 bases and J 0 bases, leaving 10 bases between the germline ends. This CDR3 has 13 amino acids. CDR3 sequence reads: CASTGRDSYEQYF. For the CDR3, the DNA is TGTGCCAGCACCGGGCGGGACTCCTACGAGCAGTACTTC.